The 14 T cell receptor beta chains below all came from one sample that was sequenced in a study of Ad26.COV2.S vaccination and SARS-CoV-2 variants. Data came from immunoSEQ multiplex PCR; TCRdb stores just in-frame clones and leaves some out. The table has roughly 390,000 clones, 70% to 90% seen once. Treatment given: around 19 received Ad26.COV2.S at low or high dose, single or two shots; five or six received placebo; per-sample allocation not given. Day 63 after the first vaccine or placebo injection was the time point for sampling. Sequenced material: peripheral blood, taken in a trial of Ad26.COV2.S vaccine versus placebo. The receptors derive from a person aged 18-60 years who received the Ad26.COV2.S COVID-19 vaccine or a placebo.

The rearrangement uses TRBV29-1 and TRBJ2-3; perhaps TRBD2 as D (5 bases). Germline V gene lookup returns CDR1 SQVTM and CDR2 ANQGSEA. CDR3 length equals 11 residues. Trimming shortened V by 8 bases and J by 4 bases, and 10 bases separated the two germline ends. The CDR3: CSSTRADTQYF. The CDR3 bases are TGCAGCTCAACTAGGGCAGATACGCAGTATTTT.

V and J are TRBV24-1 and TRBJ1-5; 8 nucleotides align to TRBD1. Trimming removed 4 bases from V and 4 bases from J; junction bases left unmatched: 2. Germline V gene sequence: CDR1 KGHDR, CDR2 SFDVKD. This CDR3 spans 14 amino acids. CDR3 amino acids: CATSDRGQNQPQHF. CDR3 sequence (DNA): TGTGCCACCAGTGACAGGGGGCAAAATCAGCCCCAGCATTTT.

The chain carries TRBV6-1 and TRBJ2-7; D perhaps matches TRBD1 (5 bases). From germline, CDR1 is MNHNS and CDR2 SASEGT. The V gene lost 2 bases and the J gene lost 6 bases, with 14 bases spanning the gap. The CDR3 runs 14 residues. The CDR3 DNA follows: TGTGCCAGCAGTGAACAGGGTGCCCTCCTCGAGCAGTACTTC. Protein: CASSEQGALLEQYF.

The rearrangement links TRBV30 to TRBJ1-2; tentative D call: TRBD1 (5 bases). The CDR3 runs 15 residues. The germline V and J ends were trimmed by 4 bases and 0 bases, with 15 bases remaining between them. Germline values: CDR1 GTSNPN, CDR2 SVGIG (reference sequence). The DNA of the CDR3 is TGTGCCTGGAACAGAGGGGCGGTCACTAACTATGGCTACACCTTC. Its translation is CAWNRGAVTNYGYTF. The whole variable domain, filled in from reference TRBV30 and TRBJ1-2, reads SQTIHQWPATLVQPVGSPLSLECTVEGTSNPNLYWYRQAAGRGLQLLFYSVGIGQISSEVPQNLSASRPQDRQFILSSKKLLLSDSGFYLCAWNRGAVTNYGYTFGSGTRLTVV.

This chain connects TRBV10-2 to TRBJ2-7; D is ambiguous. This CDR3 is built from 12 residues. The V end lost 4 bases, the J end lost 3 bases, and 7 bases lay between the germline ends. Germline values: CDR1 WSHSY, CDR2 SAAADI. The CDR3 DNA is TGCGCCAGCAGTGCGAGGTACTACGAGCAGTACTTC. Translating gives CASSARYYEQYF.

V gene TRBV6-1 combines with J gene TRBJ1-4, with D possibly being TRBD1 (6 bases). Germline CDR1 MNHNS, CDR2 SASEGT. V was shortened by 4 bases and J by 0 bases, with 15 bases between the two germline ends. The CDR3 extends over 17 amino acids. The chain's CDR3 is CASSGNRERATNEKLFF. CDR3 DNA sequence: TGTGCCAGCAGTGGAAACAGGGAACGGGCAACTAATGAAAAACTGTTTTTT.

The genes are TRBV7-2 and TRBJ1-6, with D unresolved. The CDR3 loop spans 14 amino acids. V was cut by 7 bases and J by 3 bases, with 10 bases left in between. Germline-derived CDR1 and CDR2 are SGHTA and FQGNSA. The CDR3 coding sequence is TGTGCCAGCACCGAGACTTTCTATAATTCACCCCTCCACTTT. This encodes CASTETFYNSPLHF. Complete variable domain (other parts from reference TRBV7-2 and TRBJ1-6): GAGVSQSPSNKVTEKGKDVELRCDPISGHTALYWYRQSLGQGLEFLIYFQGNSAPDKSGLPSDRFSAERTGGSVSTLTIQRTQQEDSAVYLCASTETFYNSPLHFGNGTRLTVT.

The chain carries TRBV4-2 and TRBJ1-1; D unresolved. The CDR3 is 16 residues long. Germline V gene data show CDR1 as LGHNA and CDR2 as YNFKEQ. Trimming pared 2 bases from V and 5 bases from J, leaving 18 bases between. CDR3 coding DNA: TGTGCCAGCAGCCAACCGTCAGCCCCCATCGGAACTGAAGCTTTCTTT. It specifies CASSQPSAPIGTEAFF.

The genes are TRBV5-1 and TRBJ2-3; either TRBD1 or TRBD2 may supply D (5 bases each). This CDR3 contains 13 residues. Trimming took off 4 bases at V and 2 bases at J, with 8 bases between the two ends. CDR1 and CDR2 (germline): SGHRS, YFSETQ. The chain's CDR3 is CASSRGPTDTQYF. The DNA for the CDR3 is TGCGCCAGCAGCCGGGGACCCACAGATACGCAGTATTTT.

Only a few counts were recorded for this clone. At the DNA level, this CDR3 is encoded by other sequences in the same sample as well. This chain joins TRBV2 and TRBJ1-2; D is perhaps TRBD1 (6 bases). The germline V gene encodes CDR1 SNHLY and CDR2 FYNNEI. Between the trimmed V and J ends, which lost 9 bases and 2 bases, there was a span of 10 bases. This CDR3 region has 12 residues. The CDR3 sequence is CASNRDNYGYTF. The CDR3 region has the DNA TGTGCCAGTAACAGGGACAACTATGGCTACACCTTC.

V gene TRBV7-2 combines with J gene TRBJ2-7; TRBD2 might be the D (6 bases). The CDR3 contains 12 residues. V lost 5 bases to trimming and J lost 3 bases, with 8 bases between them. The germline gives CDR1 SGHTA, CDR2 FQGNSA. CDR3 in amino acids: CASSLTSYEQYF. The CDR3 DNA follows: TGTGCCAGCAGCCTGACTAGCTACGAGCAGTACTTC.

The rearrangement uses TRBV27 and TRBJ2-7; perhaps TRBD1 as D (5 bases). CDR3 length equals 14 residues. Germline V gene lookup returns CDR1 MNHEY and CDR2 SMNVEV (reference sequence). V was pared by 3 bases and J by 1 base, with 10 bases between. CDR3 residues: CASSFQGISYEQYF. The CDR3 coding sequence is TGTGCCAGCAGTTTCCAGGGAATTTCCTACGAGCAGTACTTC.

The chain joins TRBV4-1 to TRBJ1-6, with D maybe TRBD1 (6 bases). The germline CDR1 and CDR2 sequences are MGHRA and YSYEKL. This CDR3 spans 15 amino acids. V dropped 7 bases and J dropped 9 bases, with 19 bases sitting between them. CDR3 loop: CASTPVGGPGSPLHF. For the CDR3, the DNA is TGCGCCAGCACCCCCGTCGGGGGGCCGGGTTCACCCCTCCACTTT.

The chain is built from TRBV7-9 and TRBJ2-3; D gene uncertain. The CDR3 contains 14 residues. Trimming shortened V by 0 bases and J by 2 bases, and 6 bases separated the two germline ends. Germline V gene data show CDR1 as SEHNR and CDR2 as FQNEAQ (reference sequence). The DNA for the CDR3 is TGTGCCAGCAGCTTAGCGCCGGACACAGATACGCAGTATTTT. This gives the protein CASSLAPDTDTQYF.